This T cell receptor beta chain was captured by sequencing in a study of graft-versus-host responses after intestinal transplantation. Study results and limitations: Detection of GvH clones occurred in recipient marrow, and some had their first appearance in ileum or blood. Early post-transplant HvG declines showed an association with peak circulating GvH clone levels. Allografts carried high graft-versus-host to host-versus-graft clonal ratios in patients having graft-donor T cell macrochimerism.

As for this clone: Its antigen is as yet unknown.

The CDR3 runs to 13 residues. The V and J ends lost 5 bases and 7 bases respectively, with 11 bases between them. Germline V CDR1 and CDR2: SEHNR, FQNEAQ (reference sequence). This table comes from immunoSEQ multiplex PCR, and its TCRdb copy is limited to in-frame clones, with some not included. The sample has tens of thousands of clones; roughly 89% are singletons. The rearrangement links TRBV7-9 to TRBJ1-4; no clear D. Sample: unstimulated CD4+ T cells sorted from spleen or lymph node cells, taken before intestinal transplant. The source of this sequence is a human donor who received an intestinal transplant. For the CDR3, the DNA is TGTGCCAGCAGCCTCGGAGCGAGTGAAAAACTGTTTTTT. This codes for CASSLGASEKLFF.